This note documents a single T cell receptor (beta chain) sequence. Measured with immunoSEQ multiplex PCR; TCRdb has only the in-frame clones, and not every one. The table records 80,000 to 95,000 clones, just over 85% of them present only once. This record belongs to a study of OX40 agonist ivuxolimab in advanced cancers. On the study more broadly: Patients were dosed intravenously with ivuxolimab at 0.01 to 10 mg/kg every 2 weeks. Dose-escalation patients had hepatocellular carcinoma, melanoma, renal cell or head and neck cancer.

This sample comprised CD4+ or CD8+ T cells sorted from blood, obtained in a trial of the OX40 agonist ivuxolimab. The TCR sequence derives from an adult with an advanced solid tumor such as melanoma, head and neck, liver or kidney cancer.

The DNA for the CDR3 is TGTGCCATCAGCCCTACAGGGGGCATGGGGGACAAAAACATTCAGTACTTC. Encoded protein: CAISPTGGMGDKNIQYF. This rearrangement joins TRBV10-3 to TRBJ2-4; 9 bases fit TRBD1. Germline CDR1 and CDR2: ENHRY and SYGVKD. This CDR3 has 17 residues. V dropped 6 bases and J dropped 3; count of bases not matched to a gene: 12.